The present T cell receptor beta chain was sequenced within a study of shared clonotypes between healthy human individuals. Repertoires were generated with immunoSEQ multiplex PCR, while TCRdb's copy carries only in-frame clones and drops some. The sample has 2 million to 3 million clones, 80% to 95% seen once. Trimming took 4 bases from V and 2 from J, leaving 9 bases between them. Germline V lookup: CDR1 LGHNA, CDR2 YNFKEQ. CDR3 length: 14 residues. Sequencing was done on a sample of naive CD4+ T cells from PBMCs. This sample's subset: CD45RA+ positively selected. This clonotype was obtained from a man between 18 and 29 years old in good health. Some clones in this sample may be carry-over from other donors' samples. The V gene is TRBV4-2, the J gene TRBJ2-1; D unresolved. The CDR3 DNA reads as TGTGCCAGCAGCCCCGGACGGGCCTACAATGAGCAGTTCTTC. Its protein product is CASSPGRAYNEQFF.